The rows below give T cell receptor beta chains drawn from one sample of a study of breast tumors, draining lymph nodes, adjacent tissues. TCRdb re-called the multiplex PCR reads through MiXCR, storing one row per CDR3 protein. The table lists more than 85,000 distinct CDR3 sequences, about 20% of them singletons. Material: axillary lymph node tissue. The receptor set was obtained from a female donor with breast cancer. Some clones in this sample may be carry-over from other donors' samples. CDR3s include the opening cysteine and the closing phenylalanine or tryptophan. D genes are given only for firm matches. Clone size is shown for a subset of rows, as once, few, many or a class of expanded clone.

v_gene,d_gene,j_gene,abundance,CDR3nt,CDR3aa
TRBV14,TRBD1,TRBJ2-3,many,TGTGCCAGCAGCCAACGGACAGGGCGACGCACAGATACGCAGTATTTT,CASSQRTGRRTDTQYF
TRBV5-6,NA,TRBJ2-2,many,TGTGCCAGCAGCTCGGGGGTCACCGGGGAGCTGTTTTTT,CASSSGVTGELFF
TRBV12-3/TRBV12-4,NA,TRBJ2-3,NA,TGTGCCAGCACTCCTACGGGCAGCCTTTCCACAGATACGCAGTATTTT,CASTPTGSLSTDTQYF
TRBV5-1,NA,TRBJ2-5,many,TGCGCCAGCAGCGTTGTAGCCGGGGAGACCCAGTACTTC,CASSVVAGETQYF
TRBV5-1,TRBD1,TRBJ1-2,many,TGCGCCAGCAGCTCCACAGGGGGCTTCTATGGCTACACCTTC,CASSSTGGFYGYTF
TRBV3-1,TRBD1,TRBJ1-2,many,TGTGCCAGCAGCCGAGATCCAGGGGGAAACTATGGCTACACCTTC,CASSRDPGGNYGYTF
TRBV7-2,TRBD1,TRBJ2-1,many,TGTGCCAGCAGCCCCGGACAGGGAGCGTCCTTCTTC,CASSPGQGASFF
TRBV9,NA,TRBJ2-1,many,TGTGCCAGCAGCGTAGGCTTAAGGGGATACAATGAGCAGTTCTTC,CASSVGLRGYNEQFF
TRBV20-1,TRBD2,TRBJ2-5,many,TGCAGTGCTAGACGGCTAGCGGGGGGGCGGGAGACCCAGTACTTC,CSARRLAGGRETQYF
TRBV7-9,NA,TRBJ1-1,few,TGTGCCAGCAGCCGATGGGACCTGAACACTGAAGCTTTCTTT,CASSRWDLNTEAFF
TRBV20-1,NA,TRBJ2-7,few,TGCAGTGGCGAGGGAGCGCCCTACGAGCAGTACTTC,CSGEGAPYEQYF
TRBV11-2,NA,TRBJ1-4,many,TGTGCCAGCAGCCCGCTCCCCTCAACTAATGAAAAACTGTTTTTT,CASSPLPSTNEKLFF